This TCR beta chain was captured by sequencing in a study of vaccination effects on CD4 cells after COVID-19. Study-level points and caveats: Cross-reactivity toward common cold coronaviruses was confined to only 1 of 255 vaccine-induced clones in healthy vaccinees. By a late point after vaccination, infection- and vaccine-induced clones had shrunk markedly through clonal contraction.

Prior to sequencing, the ViraFEST assay stimulated PBMC with viral peptide pools, which expanded the antigen-specific CD4+ T cells. The culture ran for nine to ten days, and then CD4+ T cells were isolated. Negative nucleocapsid antibody tests before and after vaccination confirmed no previous SARS-CoV-2 infection. On days 3 and 7, fresh IL-2 medium replaced half the medium. Germline V gene lookup returns CDR1 SQVTM and CDR2 ANQGSEA. V shed 4 bases and J 9 bases; nucleotides not matched to a gene: 6. The CDR3 sequence is 12 residues long. In regard to this clone: Its target is not known.

Repertoires were generated with immunoSEQ multiplex PCR, while TCRdb's copy carries only in-frame clones and drops some. The profile covers 37,000 or so clones, with around 66% appearing a single time and more than 13% taken by the ten largest. The chain links TRBV29-1 to TRBJ2-1, with 7 bases fitting TRBD2. This specimen consisted of CD4+ T cells from PBMCs cultured with HCoV-OC43 spike peptides, obtained before COVID-19 vaccination. Subset in this sample: HCoV-OC43 spike overlapping peptide pool stimulation. The receptor was isolated from a human donor who received a COVID-19 vaccine. As DNA, the CDR3 is TGCAGCGTTGGGGGAGCGGGGATTGAGCAGTTCTTC. Its translation: CSVGGAGIEQFF.